Each of the 20 T cell receptor beta chains below was sequenced from the same sample in a study of blood T cell repertoires in COVID-19. Clones were sequenced by immunoSEQ multiplex PCR, and TCRdb holds only the in-frame ones, with some missing. The profile shows 85,000 to 130,000 clones, roughly 83% of them singletons. The sequenced sample was peripheral blood. The receptors here all came from a woman aged 80 or over with active or convalescent COVID-19.

The chain is built from TRBV9 and TRBJ2-3; 9 nucleotides align to TRBD1. V shed 0 bases and J 3 bases; nucleotides not matched to a gene: 11. This CDR3 contains 18 residues. Germline CDR1 SGDLS, CDR2 YYNGEE. This CDR3 reads CASSVEGGTGSLTDTQYF. The CDR3 DNA reads as TGTGCCAGCAGCGTAGAGGGGGGGACAGGGAGTTTAACAGATACGCAGTATTTT.

This chain connects TRBV4-1 to TRBJ2-3, with D possibly matching TRBD1 (8 bases). This CDR3 is built from 17 residues. V shed 4 bases and J shed 0 bases, with 17 bases lying between them. The germline CDR1 and CDR2 sequences are MGHRA and YSYEKL. CDR3 sequence reads: CASSPYGRTGSTDTQYF. CDR3 DNA sequence: TGCGCCAGCAGCCCCTACGGGAGGACAGGGAGCACAGATACGCAGTATTTT.

The chain carries TRBV18 and TRBJ1-5, with 8 bases lining up with TRBD1. The germline CDR1 and CDR2 sequences are KGHSH and LQKENI. V lost 4 bases to trimming and J lost 6 bases; unmatched junction nucleotides: 5. This CDR3 is built from 14 residues. CDR3 loop: CASSLRGPPQPQHF. As DNA, the CDR3 is TGTGCCAGCTCACTCAGGGGGCCACCTCAGCCCCAGCATTTT.

The V gene is TRBV18, the J gene TRBJ1-1, with 9 bases that match TRBD1. Trimming took 6 bases from V and 3 from J; bases not matched to a gene: 11. The CDR3 totals 16 residues. Germline CDR1 is KGHSH and CDR2 is LQKENI. The CDR3 here is CASSMRQGGFDTEAFF. The CDR3 DNA reads TGTGCCAGCTCTATGCGACAGGGGGGATTTGACACTGAAGCTTTCTTT.

V usage is TRBV7-2 and J usage is TRBJ1-2, with TRBD1 identical over 9 bases. Germline CDR1 reads SGHTA; CDR2 reads FQGNSA. The V and J ends lost 1 base and 7 bases, in that order; junction bases with no gene match: 4. CDR3 size: 14 residues. CDR3 amino acids: CASSLDRGQGGYTF. The CDR3 nucleotides are TGTGCCAGCAGCTTAGACAGGGGGCAAGGTGGCTACACCTTC. The whole variable domain, remainder taken from reference TRBV7-2 and TRBJ1-2, is GAGVSQSPSNKVTEKGKDVELRCDPISGHTALYWYRQSLGQGLEFLIYFQGNSAPDKSGLPSDRFSAERTGGSVSTLTIQRTQQEDSAVYLCASSLDRGQGGYTFGSGTRLTVV.

A few counts support this clone. V and J are TRBV5-8 and TRBJ1-5, with D uncertain. This CDR3 is built from 11 residues. V lost 5 bases and J 5 bases, leaving 5 bases between the germline ends. The germline gives CDR1 SGHTS, CDR2 YDEGEE. The chain's CDR3 is CASSYDQPQHF. In DNA form, the CDR3 reads TGTGCCAGCAGTTATGATCAGCCCCAGCATTTT.

As DNA, the CDR3 is TGTGCCAGTAGTCCGCAGACAGGCAATCAGCCCCAGCATTTT. Amino acids: CASSPQTGNQPQHF. J is TRBJ1-5 and V is TRBV19, with D perhaps matching TRBD1 (5 bases). Trimming stripped 5 bases from V and 2 bases from J, with 10 bases between. Germline V gene lookup returns CDR1 LNHDA and CDR2 SQIVND (reference sequence). CDR3 length: 14 amino acids.

This chain uses TRBV19 with TRBJ1-5; TRBD1 might be the D (5 bases). CDR3 size: 15 residues. Germline V gene sequence: CDR1 LNHDA, CDR2 SQIVND (reference sequence). V was clipped by 1 base and J by 0 bases, with 7 bases between them. CDR3 DNA: TGTGCCAGTAGTATAGTAAGGGGTAGCAATCAGCCCCAGCATTTT. Protein: CASSIVRGSNQPQHF.

This sequence joins TRBV21-1 and TRBJ1-5; the DNA was not compared with TRBD1, the D call given in the table. TRBV21-1 is assigned pseudogene status. The CDR3 contains 18 residues. The CDR3 nucleotides are TGTGCCAGCAGCAAAGATTCCACCGGGACAGGGGGCAATCAGCCCCAGCATTTT. Translated: CASSKDSTGTGGNQPQHF.

This chain joins TRBV24-1 and TRBJ2-1; 12 bases fit TRBD2. Germline V gene lookup returns CDR1 KGHDR and CDR2 SFDVKD. V lost 3 bases to trimming and J lost 8 bases; unmatched junction nucleotides: 7. The CDR3 is 16 residues long. The CDR3 loop is CATSDARLAGVDEQFF. The CDR3 coding sequence is TGTGCCACCAGTGATGCTCGACTAGCGGGAGTGGATGAGCAGTTCTTC.

This rearrangement joins TRBV5-6 to TRBJ2-7; 10 nucleotides align to TRBD1. The germline V gene has CDR1 SGHDT and CDR2 YYEEEE. CDR3 size: 15 residues. J was trimmed by 5 bases and V by 6 bases; bases with no gene match: 11. The CDR3 here is CASTTWGTGDNEQYF. In DNA form, the CDR3 reads TGTGCCAGCACCACTTGGGGGACAGGGGATAACGAGCAGTACTTC. Together with reference TRBV5-6 and TRBJ2-7, the CDR3 gives the full variable domain: DAGVTQSPTHLIKTRGQQVTLRCSPKSGHDTVSWYQQALGQGPQFIFQYYEEEERQRGNFPDRFSGHQFPNYSSELNVNALLLGDSALYLCASTTWGTGDNEQYFGPGTRLTVT.

The chain recombines TRBV5-4 with TRBJ1-3, with TRBD1 as a possible D gene (5 bases). Per the germline V gene, CDR1 is SGHNT and CDR2 is YYREEE (reference sequence). The V end lost 0 bases, the J end lost 4 bases, and 17 bases lay between the germline ends. The CDR3 extends over 17 amino acids. CDR3 in DNA: TGTGCCAGCAGCTTGGGGGGATTCCAGGGTACCGGAAACACCATATATTTT. Encoded protein: CASSLGGFQGTGNTIYF. The full variable domain, with the rest looked up from reference TRBV5-4 and TRBJ1-3, is ETGVTQSPTHLIKTRGQQVTLRCSSQSGHNTVSWYQQALGQGPQFIFQYYREEENGRGNFPPRFSGLQFPNYSSELNVNALELDDSALYLCASSLGGFQGTGNTIYFGEGSWLTVV.

This clone showed up just a few times. V is TRBV11-2 and J is TRBJ2-7; D perhaps matches TRBD1 (5 bases). The CDR3 has 14 residues. Germline CDR1 and CDR2: SGHAT and FQNNGV. V lost 0 bases and J 6 bases, leaving 12 bases between the germline ends. The CDR3 reads CASSLDPGQSEQYF. CDR3 in DNA: TGTGCCAGCAGCTTAGATCCAGGGCAAAGCGAGCAGTACTTC.

V is TRBV15 and J is TRBJ1-3, with D perhaps matching TRBD1 (5 bases). The CDR3 length is 15 residues. CDR1 and CDR2 from the germline V gene are LNHNV and YYDKDF (reference sequence). With 0 bases removed from V and 4 bases from J, the gap between germline ends came to 10 bases. The CDR3 coding sequence is TGTGCCACCAGCAGAGAAGGAAGGGGAGGAAACACCATATATTTT. It translates to CATSREGRGGNTIYF.

The chain joins TRBV19 to TRBJ1-6; tentative D call: TRBD1 (5 bases). CDR1 and CDR2 (germline): LNHDA, SQIVND (reference sequence). The V end lost 2 bases, the J end lost 2 bases, and 10 bases lay between the germline ends. This CDR3 has 16 residues. The CDR3 reads CASSISGTAYNSPLHF. The CDR3, as DNA: TGTGCCAGTAGTATAAGCGGGACGGCCTATAATTCACCCCTCCACTTT.

This clone was counted between two and nine times. The gene calls are TRBV5-6 and TRBJ2-1; the match to TRBD2 covers 8 bases. This CDR3 contains 14 residues. The germline gives CDR1 SGHDT, CDR2 YYEEEE. V shed 0 bases and J 6 bases; nucleotides not matched to a gene: 2. Written as DNA, the CDR3 is TGTGCCAGCAGCTTGGCCGGGACTAGCAATGAGCAGTTCTTC. Its protein product is CASSLAGTSNEQFF.

The chain couples TRBV10-3 to TRBJ2-7; perhaps TRBD2 as D (6 bases). The V gene lost 3 bases and the J gene lost 7 bases, with 16 bases spanning the gap. The CDR3 is 14 residues long. CDR1 is ENHRY and CDR2 is SYGVKD in the germline V gene. This chain's CDR3 is CAISELVAAGEQYF. The CDR3 bases are TGTGCCATCAGTGAATTGGTGGCGGCGGGGGAGCAGTACTTC.

The chain carries TRBV2 and TRBJ1-3, with a possible D match to TRBD1 (5 bases). Germline lookup yields CDR1 SNHLY and CDR2 FYNNEI. The CDR3 runs 11 residues. V was clipped by 2 bases and J by 16 bases, with 12 bases between them. CDR3 in DNA: TGTGCCAGCAGTGAATGGGGGGGACTCTATTTT. It is translated as CASSEWGGLYF.

This rearrangement joins TRBV9 to TRBJ1-4; possibly TRBD1 for D (6 bases). The CDR3 is made up of 15 amino acids. In germline, CDR1 is SGDLS, CDR2 YYNGEE. With 4 bases removed from V and 3 bases from J, the gap between germline ends came to 13 bases. The CDR3 spells CASSSQGHSNEKLFF. The DNA for the CDR3 is TGTGCCAGCAGCTCCCAGGGACACTCTAATGAAAAACTGTTTTTT.

The rearrangement joins TRBV28 to TRBJ2-3; D ambiguous. The germline V gene has CDR1 MDHEN and CDR2 SYDVKM. Deletions cut 5 bases from V and 6 bases from J, with 12 bases between. This CDR3 is 13 amino acids long. CDR3 sequence reads: CASSNGGGDTQYF. The CDR3, as DNA: TGTGCCAGCAGTAACGGCGGTGGGGATACGCAGTATTTT.